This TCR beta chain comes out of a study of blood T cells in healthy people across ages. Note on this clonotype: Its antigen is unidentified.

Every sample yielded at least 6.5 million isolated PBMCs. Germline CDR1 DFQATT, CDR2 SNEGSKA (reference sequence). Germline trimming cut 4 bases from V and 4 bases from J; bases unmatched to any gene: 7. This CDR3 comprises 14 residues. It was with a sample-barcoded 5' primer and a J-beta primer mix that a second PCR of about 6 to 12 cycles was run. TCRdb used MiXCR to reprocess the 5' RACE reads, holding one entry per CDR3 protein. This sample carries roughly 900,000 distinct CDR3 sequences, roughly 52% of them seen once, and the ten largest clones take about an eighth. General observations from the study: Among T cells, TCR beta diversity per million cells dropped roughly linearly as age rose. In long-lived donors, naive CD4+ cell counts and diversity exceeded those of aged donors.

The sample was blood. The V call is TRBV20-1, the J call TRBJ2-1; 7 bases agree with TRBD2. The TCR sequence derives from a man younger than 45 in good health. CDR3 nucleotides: TGCAGTGCTACCCGGACTAGTCCTTACAATGAGCAGTTCTTC. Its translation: CSATRTSPYNEQFF.